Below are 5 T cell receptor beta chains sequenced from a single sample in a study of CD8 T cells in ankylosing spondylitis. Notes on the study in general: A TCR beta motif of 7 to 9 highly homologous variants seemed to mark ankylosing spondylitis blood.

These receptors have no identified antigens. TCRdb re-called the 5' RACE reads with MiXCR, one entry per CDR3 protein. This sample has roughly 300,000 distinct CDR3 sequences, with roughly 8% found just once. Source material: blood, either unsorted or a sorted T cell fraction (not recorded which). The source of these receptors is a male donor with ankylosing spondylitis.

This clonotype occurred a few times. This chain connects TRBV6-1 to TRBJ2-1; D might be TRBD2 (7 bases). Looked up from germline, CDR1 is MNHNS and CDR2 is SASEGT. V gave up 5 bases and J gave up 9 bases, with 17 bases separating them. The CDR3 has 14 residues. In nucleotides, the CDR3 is TGTGCCAGCAGTAGGGGGGGATGGGACGGTGAGCAGTTCTTC. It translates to CASSRGGWDGEQFF.

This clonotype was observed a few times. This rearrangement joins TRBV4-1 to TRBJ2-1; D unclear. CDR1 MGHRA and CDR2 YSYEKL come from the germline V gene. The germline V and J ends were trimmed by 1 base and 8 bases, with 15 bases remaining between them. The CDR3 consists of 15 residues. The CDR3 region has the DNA TGCGCCAGCAGCCAAGGGGTCCGGACGTCAGATGAGCAGTTCTTC. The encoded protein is CASSQGVRTSDEQFF.

In DNA, the CDR3 is TGCGCCAGCAGCTTGGTACGTATTTCCTTGAACACTGAAGCTTTCTTT. This gives the protein CASSLVRISLNTEAFF. The chain joins TRBV5-1 to TRBJ1-1; no clear D gene. The CDR3 runs 16 residues. The germline V gene encodes CDR1 SGHRS and CDR2 YFSETQ. V was trimmed by 0 bases and J by 0 bases, leaving 12 bases between them.

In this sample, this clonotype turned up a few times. CDR3 sequence: CASSQRRGEQETQYF. The CDR3 nucleotides read TGTGCCAGCAGTCAGCGAAGGGGCGAGCAAGAGACCCAGTACTTC. The V gene is TRBV28, the J gene TRBJ2-5; tentatively, D is TRBD1 (5 bases). Trimming cost V 5 bases and J 2 bases, with 15 bases left between them. Germline V gene data show CDR1 as MDHEN and CDR2 as SYDVKM. CDR3 length: 15 residues.

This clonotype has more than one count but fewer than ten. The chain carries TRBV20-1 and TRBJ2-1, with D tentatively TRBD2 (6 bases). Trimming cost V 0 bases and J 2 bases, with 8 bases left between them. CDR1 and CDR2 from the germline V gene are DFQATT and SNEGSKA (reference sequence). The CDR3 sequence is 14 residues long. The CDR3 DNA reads TGCAGTGCTAGAGATAGCGGAACCTACAATGAGCAGTTCTTC. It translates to CSARDSGTYNEQFF.